These T cell receptor beta chains were read from a single sample in a study of T-cell memory formation after mild COVID-19. TCRdb re-called the 5' RACE reads through MiXCR, storing one row per CDR3 protein. Of 150,000 to 200,000 distinct CDR3 sequences in the sample, 14% are singletons; the top ten hold 14%. Sequencing input: PBMCs or a T cell subset sorted from them (not recorded which). These TCRs come from an adult woman who had mild COVID-19 (a few samples of this study predate the infection). Cell type and time point are not known. Both conserved end residues are part of each CDR3. A D gene is named only where the DNA matches it firmly. Clone size is stated in some rows and not others, as once, few, many or a class when expanded.

D	V	size	J	length	CDR3	DNA
NA	TRBV21-1	NA	TRBJ2-7	12	CAGDRGPYEQYF	TGTGCCGGGGACAGGGGGCCCTACGAGCAGTACTTC
NA	TRBV12-3/TRBV12-4	many	TRBJ2-1	12	CASSRDSNEQFF	TGTGCCAGCAGTAGGGACTCCAATGAGCAGTTCTTC
TRBD1	TRBV30	few	TRBJ2-1	15	CAWSDPRQGTSEQFF	TGTGCCTGGAGTGACCCGAGACAGGGAACTAGTGAGCAGTTCTTC
TRBD2	TRBV20-1	NA	TRBJ2-7	17	CSARDVGSGRRYTEQYF	TGCAGTGCTAGAGATGTGGGGAGCGGGAGAAGGTATACCGAGCAGTACTTC
NA	TRBV11-2	few	TRBJ2-1	15	CASGSQAGNYNEQFF	TGTGCCAGCGGCAGTCAGGCTGGGAACTACAATGAGCAGTTCTTC
TRBD2	TRBV12-3/TRBV12-4	NA	TRBJ2-1	19	CASSGSVLAGRSAYNEQFF	TGTGCCAGCAGTGGATCGGTACTAGCGGGAAGGTCGGCCTACAATGAGCAGTTCTTC
TRBD2	TRBV5-1	NA	TRBJ2-5	15	CASSPSSGIRETQYF	TGCGCCAGCAGCCCCTCTAGCGGGATTAGAGAGACCCAGTACTTC
NA	TRBV6-2/TRBV6-3	NA	TRBJ1-5	12	CASKGVGQPQHF	TGTGCCAGCAAGGGGGTAGGGCAGCCCCAGCATTTT
TRBD2	TRBV12-3/TRBV12-4	few	TRBJ2-3	15	CASRMSSGSTDTQYF	TGTGCCAGCAGGATGAGTAGCGGGAGCACAGATACGCAGTATTTT
NA	TRBV29-1	NA	TRBJ2-5	13	CSVMTIWSETQYF	TGCAGCGTAATGACTATTTGGAGTGAGACCCAGTACTTC
NA	TRBV19	few	TRBJ2-3	15	CASSIDQTPTDTQYF	TGTGCCAGTAGTATCGACCAAACCCCCACAGATACGCAGTATTTT
NA	TRBV19	few	TRBJ2-2	12	CASSPPAGELFF	TGTGCCAGTAGCCCGCCCGCCGGGGAGCTGTTTTTT
NA	TRBV2	few	TRBJ2-2	14	CASSDRRSTGELFF	TGTGCCAGCAGTGACAGGAGGAGCACCGGGGAGCTGTTTTTT
TRBD1	TRBV12-3/TRBV12-4	few	TRBJ1-2	13	CASTDRDGYGYTF	TGTGCCAGCACAGACAGGGATGGCTATGGCTACACCTTC
TRBD1	TRBV6-2/TRBV6-3	NA	TRBJ2-7	15	CASSSSGTGGGEQYF	TGTGCCAGCAGTTCTTCAGGAACAGGGGGCGGCGAGCAGTACTTC
NA	TRBV6-1	few	TRBJ1-1	14	CASGQGYGNTEAFF	TGTGCCAGTGGGCAGGGGTACGGGAACACTGAAGCTTTCTTT
TRBD1	TRBV6-1	few	TRBJ1-2	12	CASSSRQGSYTF	TGTGCCAGCAGTTCCCGACAGGGAAGCTACACCTTC
NA	TRBV6-2/TRBV6-3	many	TRBJ1-2	16	CASSPRRTFEIYGYTF	TGTGCCAGCAGTCCACGAAGGACCTTTGAAATCTATGGCTACACCTTC
NA	TRBV20-1	few	TRBJ2-7	13	CSAKKALTYEQYF	TGCAGTGCTAAAAAGGCTCTTACCTACGAGCAGTACTTC
NA	TRBV24-1	NA	TRBJ2-3	14	CATSDSGRRGTQYF	TGTGCCACCAGTGATTCGGGCAGACGGGGTACGCAGTATTTT
TRBD1	TRBV5-1	NA	TRBJ2-3	15	CASSFGQGATDTQYF	TGCGCCAGCAGCTTCGGACAGGGGGCAACAGATACGCAGTATTTT
TRBD1	TRBV5-1	NA	TRBJ2-2	15	CASSSRTGGAWELFF	TGCGCCAGCAGCTCGAGGACAGGGGGGGCCTGGGAGCTGTTTTTT
NA	TRBV5-1	many	TRBJ2-5	12	CASSWSQETQYF	TGCGCCAGCAGCTGGTCCCAAGAGACCCAGTACTTC
TRBD1	TRBV11-2	NA	TRBJ2-3	15	CASSLKQGRTDTQYF	TGTGCCAGCAGCTTAAAACAGGGGCGCACAGATACGCAGTATTTT
TRBD2	TRBV11-2	few	TRBJ2-1	19	CASSFLGGGTLRRRGEQFF	TGTGCCAGCAGCTTTCTCGGCGGGGGGACCCTCCGGCGCCGGGGTGAGCAGTTCTTC
NA	TRBV9	NA	TRBJ1-6	14	CASSVEGTNSPLHF	TGTGCCAGCAGCGTAGAGGGGACTAATTCACCCCTCCACTTT
NA	TRBV19	NA	TRBJ2-1	15	CASSLELQSYNEQFF	TGTGCCAGTAGCCTAGAGCTCCAATCCTACAATGAGCAGTTCTTC
TRBD1	TRBV15	few	TRBJ1-5	15	CATSRGDRDNQPQHF	TGTGCCACCAGCAGAGGGGACAGGGACAATCAGCCCCAGCATTTT
NA	TRBV2	NA	TRBJ2-7	15	CASSDRRQVLYEQYF	TGTGCCAGCAGTGATCGGCGACAGGTTTTATACGAGCAGTACTTC
NA	TRBV5-1	many	TRBJ1-1	13	CASRKQGNTEAFF	TGCGCCAGCAGGAAGCAGGGGAACACTGAAGCTTTCTTT
NA	TRBV27	NA	TRBJ2-7	14	CASSSRTTRGEQYF	TGTGCCAGCAGTTCTAGAACGACCCGGGGCGAGCAGTACTTC
NA	TRBV2	NA	TRBJ2-1	16	CASSERVSGAYNEQFF	TGTGCCAGCAGTGAAAGGGTGTCAGGTGCCTACAATGAGCAGTTCTTC
NA	TRBV10-3	NA	TRBJ2-1	16	CAISDRAVLSYNEQFF	TGTGCCATCAGTGATCGAGCGGTACTCTCCTACAATGAGCAGTTCTTC
TRBD2	TRBV20-1	NA	TRBJ2-2	18	CSARDAGSGDLNTGELFF	TGCAGTGCTAGGGACGCGGGGAGCGGGGATTTAAACACCGGGGAGCTGTTTTTT
NA	TRBV28	NA	TRBJ1-2	16	CASSYGEEGTNYGYTF	TGTGCCAGCAGTTATGGCGAGGAGGGCACAAACTATGGCTACACCTTC
NA	TRBV7-9	NA	TRBJ1-1	14	CASSLAAGDTEAFF	TGTGCCAGCAGCTTAGCTGCTGGGGACACTGAAGCTTTCTTT
TRBD1	TRBV7-9	NA	TRBJ1-2	16	CASSMPGTGLDYGYTF	TGTGCCAGCAGCATGCCCGGGACAGGGTTGGACTATGGCTACACCTTC
NA	TRBV6-2/TRBV6-3	few	TRBJ2-2	13	CASSAFLTERLFF	TGTGCCAGCAGTGCTTTCTTGACAGAAAGACTGTTTTTT
TRBD1	TRBV5-1	few	TRBJ2-5	16	CASSMGTAAYQETQYF	TGCGCCAGCAGCATGGGGACAGCCGCGTACCAAGAGACCCAGTACTTC
TRBD1	TRBV25-1	NA	TRBJ1-1	16	CASSTLDRGLKTEAFF	TGTGCCAGCAGTACACTAGACAGGGGGCTGAAGACTGAAGCTTTCTTT
NA	TRBV5-1	NA	TRBJ1-6	15	CASVLQPDSNSPLHF	TGCGCCAGCGTACTACAACCGGACAGCAATTCACCCCTCCACTTT
NA	TRBV7-9	few	TRBJ2-7	13	CASSRQVGYEQYF	TGTGCCAGCTCCCGACAGGTGGGCTACGAGCAGTACTTC